These 8 T cell receptor beta chains share one sample of origin, sequenced in a study of shared clonotypes between healthy human individuals. Profiling relied on immunoSEQ multiplex PCR, and the TCRdb table lists in-frame clones only, not all of them. The top ten hold roughly 1.8% of the sample, which has about 2,100,000 clones, 90% to 95% seen once. Naive CD8 cells comprised CD45RO-negative, CCR7-positively selected cells, excluding terminally differentiated effector memory CD45RA+ cells. Sequencing input: naive CD8+ T cells from PBMCs. These receptors originate from a man between 18 and 29 years old in good health. Some clones in this sample may be carry-over from other donors' samples.

The V and J genes are TRBV7-9 and TRBJ2-7, with TRBD1 matching 8 bases. V lost 2 bases to trimming and J lost 6 bases; unmatched junction nucleotides: 12. The CDR3 has 16 amino acids. Germline CDR1 and CDR2: SEHNR and FQNEAQ (reference sequence). CDR3 in amino acids: CASSLSGTGAVAEQYF. CDR3 sequence (DNA): TGTGCCAGCAGCTTATCCGGGACAGGCGCGGTTGCCGAGCAGTACTTC. Full variable domain (outside the CDR3, taken from reference TRBV7-9 and TRBJ2-7): DTGVSQNPRHKITKRGQNVTFRCDPISEHNRLYWYRQTLGQGPEFLTYFQNEAQLEKSRLLSDRFSAERPKGSFSTLEIQRTEQGDSAMYLCASSLSGTGAVAEQYFGPGTRLTVT.

The chain recombines TRBV6-1 with TRBJ2-3; the D is unclear. The V end lost 2 bases, the J end lost 0 bases, and 9 bases lay between the germline ends. Germline CDR1 MNHNS, CDR2 SASEGT. This CDR3 has 15 amino acids. This CDR3 reads CASSEWVASTDTQYF. CDR3 nucleotides: TGTGCCAGCAGTGAATGGGTTGCGAGCACAGATACGCAGTATTTT.

This clone has a single count. The chain has TRBV15 and TRBJ1-1; the match to TRBD1 covers 9 bases. Germline V lookup: CDR1 LNHNV, CDR2 YYDKDF (reference sequence). This CDR3 has 13 amino acids. V lost 8 bases, J lost 6 bases, and 7 bases stayed unmatched. CDR3: CATWDREVAEAFF. CDR3 nucleotides: TGTGCCACCTGGGACAGGGAGGTCGCTGAAGCTTTCTTT.

Remarks on this clone: The same CDR3 also results from other DNA sequences found in this sample. The CDR3 sequence: CASSLGGASNQPQHF. As DNA, the CDR3 is TGTGCCAGCAGCTTAGGGGGCGCAAGCAATCAGCCCCAGCATTTT. The chain carries TRBV13 and TRBJ1-5; D is unclear. From germline, CDR1 is PRHDT and CDR2 FYEKMQ (reference sequence). CDR3 length: 15 residues. The V and J ends lost 0 bases and 1 base respectively, with 7 bases between them.

This chain connects TRBV6-1 to TRBJ2-7; D gene uncertain. Trimming took 2 bases from V and 6 from J, leaving 11 bases between them. Germline V lookup: CDR1 MNHNS, CDR2 SASEGT. The CDR3 length is 13 residues. The CDR3 coding sequence is TGTGCCAGCAGTGAACCTCTAGGAGCCGAGCAGTACTTC. Amino acid sequence: CASSEPLGAEQYF.

The chain has TRBV29-1 and TRBJ2-6; TRBD2 aligns across 8 bases. The trim removed 0 bases at V and 2 bases at J, leaving 6 bases unmatched. CDR1 is SQVTM, CDR2 ANQGSEA, per germline. CDR3 length: 17 residues. Written as DNA, the CDR3 is TGCAGCGTTGAAGATAGGCTAGCGGGTGCTGGGGCCAACGTCCTGACTTTC. It codes for CSVEDRLAGAGANVLTF.

The gene calls are TRBV27 and TRBJ1-1; D is possibly TRBD1 (6 bases). CDR1 is MNHEY, CDR2 SMNVEV, per germline (reference sequence). V dropped 7 bases and J dropped 4 bases, with 16 bases sitting between them. The length of the CDR3 is 14 residues. The CDR3, as DNA: TGTGCCAGCAACCTATTCAGGGGTTCCACTGAAGCTTTCTTT. Encoded protein: CASNLFRGSTEAFF.

The rearrangement joins TRBV25-1 to TRBJ2-5, with D perhaps given as TRBD1 or TRBD2 (5 bases each). CDR3 length equals 15 residues. V dropped 1 base and J dropped 7 bases, with 16 bases sitting between them. The V gene's germline CDR1 is MGHDK and CDR2 SYGVNS. The CDR3 is CASSESGVGGGTQYF. The CDR3 DNA reads as TGTGCCAGCAGTGAATCTGGAGTTGGGGGTGGGACCCAGTACTTC.